The 7 T cell receptor beta chains listed next were all sequenced from one sample in a study of cytomegalovirus exposure and HLA in healthy donors. 60 Vbeta and 13 Jbeta primers were used in PCR. The method was immunoSEQ multiplex PCR; TCRdb's version includes in-frame clones alone and lacks a portion of them. This table holds approximately 110,000 clones, 67% found once. Material: PBMCs. The receptor source for this set is a young man in good health and CMV-seropositive.

Only one count was recorded for this clone. This rearrangement joins TRBV7-9 to TRBJ1-1; maybe TRBD1 (6 bases). This CDR3 has 15 residues. Trimming removed 6 bases from V and 0 bases from J, with 14 bases in between. Germline CDR1 SEHNR, CDR2 FQNEAQ (reference sequence). In DNA form, the CDR3 reads TGTGCCAGCAGATTTAGGGACACACTGAACACTGAAGCTTTCTTT. Protein: CASRFRDTLNTEAFF.

The V and J genes are TRBV5-1 and TRBJ2-3; 7 bases map to TRBD2. This CDR3 contains 16 residues. Germline V gene sequence: CDR1 SGHRS, CDR2 YFSETQ. V gave up 5 bases and J gave up 0 bases; unmatched junction bases: 9. CDR3 residues: CASSFTAGVSTDTQYF. The CDR3 DNA reads TGCGCCAGCAGTTTCACCGCGGGGGTTAGCACAGATACGCAGTATTTT.

DNA of the CDR3: TGTGCCGCAAGTCAGGGGGCCAATCAGCCCCAGCATTTT. Protein sequence: CAASQGANQPQHF. This chain uses TRBV10-3 with TRBJ1-5; TRBD1 aligns across 8 bases. Germline V CDR1 and CDR2: ENHRY, SYGVKD. The CDR3 spans 13 residues. V dropped 11 bases and J dropped 3; count of bases not matched to a gene: 6.

The chain joins TRBV6-5 to TRBJ2-5, with 8 positions matching TRBD2. In germline, CDR1 is MNHEY, CDR2 SVGAGI. The V gene end was trimmed by 4 bases and the J gene end by 1 base; junction bases not matched to a gene: 2. CDR3 size: 14 residues. The DNA of the CDR3 is TGTGCCAGCAGTTCCGCGGGGGGCCAAGAGACCCAGTACTTC. It yields the protein CASSSAGGQETQYF.

CDR3 DNA: TGCGCCAGCAGCTTGGCCCTACGCGGGGTGGAGAGGACCCAGTACTTC. Amino acid sequence: CASSLALRGVERTQYF. The chain recombines TRBV5-1 with TRBJ2-5; maybe TRBD2 (6 bases). Trimming took off 0 bases at V and 7 bases at J, with 19 bases between the two ends. Per germline, CDR1 SGHRS and CDR2 YFSETQ. CDR3 size: 16 residues.

The rearrangement links TRBV4-1 to TRBJ2-6, with D possibly matching TRBD1 (6 bases). V lost 0 bases and J 2 bases, leaving 17 bases between the germline ends. CDR1 and CDR2 (germline): MGHRA, YSYEKL. The CDR3 totals 19 residues. As DNA, the CDR3 is TGCGCCAGCAGCCAAGATCTCGGTCTGGCAGGGGCTGGGGCCAACGTCCTGACTTTC. Its translation is CASSQDLGLAGAGANVLTF.

This sequence joins TRBV11-2 and TRBJ2-5, with D tentatively TRBD1 (5 bases). The CDR3 consists of 16 residues. V was pared by 5 bases and J by 0 bases, with 16 bases between. In germline, CDR1 is SGHAT, CDR2 FQNNGV. The CDR3, as DNA: TGTGCCAGCAGCCCTCCCCAGGGATCCTACCAAGAGACCCAGTACTTC. The encoded protein is CASSPPQGSYQETQYF.